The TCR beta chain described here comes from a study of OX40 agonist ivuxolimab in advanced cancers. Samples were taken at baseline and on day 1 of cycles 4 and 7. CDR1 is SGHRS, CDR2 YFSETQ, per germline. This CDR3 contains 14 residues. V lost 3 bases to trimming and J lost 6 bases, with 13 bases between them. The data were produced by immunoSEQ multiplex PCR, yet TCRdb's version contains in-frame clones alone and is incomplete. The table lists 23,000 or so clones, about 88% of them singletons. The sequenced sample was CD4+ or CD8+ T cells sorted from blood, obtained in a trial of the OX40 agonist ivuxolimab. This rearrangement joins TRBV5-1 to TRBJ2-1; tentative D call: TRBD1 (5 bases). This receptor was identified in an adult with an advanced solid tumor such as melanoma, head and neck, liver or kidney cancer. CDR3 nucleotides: TGCGCCAGCAGCTCTACTAATAGGGGCAATGAGCAGTTCTTC. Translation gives CASSSTNRGNEQFF.